The rows below give T cell receptor beta chains drawn from one sample of a study of cytomegalovirus exposure and HLA in healthy donors. Data came from immunoSEQ multiplex PCR; TCRdb stores just in-frame clones and leaves some out. The profile shows fewer than 200,000 clones, 81% of them singletons. Sequencing was carried out using PBMCs. The receptors derive from a woman aged 45 to 65 in good health and CMV-seronegative. CDR3s include the opening cysteine and the closing phenylalanine or tryptophan. D genes are given only for firm matches. Size tells how often a clone was seen (once, few, many) or the class of an expanded clone, and some rows leave it out.

clone_size: NA
v_call: TRBV19
d_call: TRBD1
j_call: TRBJ2-2
cdr3_nt: TGTGCCAGTAGGCTAACAGGGGTGGGTATCGGGGAGCTGTTTTTT
cdr3_aa: CASRLTGVGIGELFF

clone_size: NA
v_call: TRBV5-1
d_call: TRBD1
j_call: TRBJ2-1
cdr3_nt: TGCGCCAGCAGCCTCTGGGACAGGGTTTCCACTGAGCAGTTCTTC
cdr3_aa: CASSLWDRVSTEQFF

clone_size: NA
v_call: TRBV7-2
d_call: TRBD1
j_call: TRBJ2-1
cdr3_nt: TGTGCCAGCAGTTCGACAGGGGGGGTTAAGTCCAATGAGCAGTTCTTC
cdr3_aa: CASSSTGGVKSNEQFF

clone_size: NA
v_call: TRBV7-3
d_call: NA
j_call: TRBJ2-6
cdr3_nt: TGCGCCAGCAGCCCCTCGGAGGGCTCTGGGGCCAACGTCCTGACTTTC
cdr3_aa: CASSPSEGSGANVLTF

clone_size: NA
v_call: TRBV5-1
d_call: NA
j_call: TRBJ2-1
cdr3_nt: TGCGCCAGCAGCTCGAAGACAGAGAATCCTGAGCAGTTCTTC
cdr3_aa: CASSSKTENPEQFF

clone_size: NA
v_call: TRBV25-1
d_call: TRBD2
j_call: TRBJ2-5
cdr3_nt: TGTGCCAGCACCCGGGGGACTAGTAATGTGGAGACCCAGTACTTC
cdr3_aa: CASTRGTSNVETQYF

clone_size: NA
v_call: TRBV5-1
d_call: NA
j_call: TRBJ2-1
cdr3_nt: TGCGCCAGCACCCTAGCCGGAGGTGAGCAGTTCTTC
cdr3_aa: CASTLAGGEQFF

clone_size: NA
v_call: TRBV28
d_call: NA
j_call: TRBJ2-7
cdr3_nt: TGTGCCAGCAGTTCCCTGAGCGTTTCTTACGAGCAGTACTTC
cdr3_aa: CASSSLSVSYEQYF

clone_size: NA
v_call: TRBV6-5
d_call: NA
j_call: TRBJ1-1
cdr3_nt: TGTGCCAGCAGCCAGAGGGGGAGCCCTGAAGCTTTCTTT
cdr3_aa: CASSQRGSPEAFF

clone_size: once
v_call: TRBV7-2
d_call: NA
j_call: TRBJ1-2
cdr3_nt: TGTGCCAGCAGTCCTGACAGGCACTATGGCTACACCTTC
cdr3_aa: CASSPDRHYGYTF

clone_size: NA
v_call: TRBV19
d_call: NA
j_call: TRBJ2-3
cdr3_nt: TGTGCCAGTAGTATAGACGGACAGTTACACACAGATACGCAGTATTTT
cdr3_aa: CASSIDGQLHTDTQYF

clone_size: NA
v_call: TRBV5-1
d_call: TRBD1
j_call: TRBJ2-1
cdr3_nt: TGCGCCAGCAGCCCTTCTTCGGGACAGGGGTACAATGAGCAGTTCTTC
cdr3_aa: CASSPSSGQGYNEQFF

clone_size: NA
v_call: TRBV28
d_call: TRBD2
j_call: TRBJ2-7
cdr3_nt: TGTGCCAGCAGTCTACCCCCGGGACTAGCGGGCCTAGTCTCCTACGAGCAGTACTTC
cdr3_aa: CASSLPPGLAGLVSYEQYF

clone_size: NA
v_call: TRBV7-6
d_call: NA
j_call: TRBJ2-2
cdr3_nt: TGTGCCAGCAGCTTACGGGGGGCCGACACCGGGGAGCTGTTTTTT
cdr3_aa: CASSLRGADTGELFF

clone_size: few
v_call: TRBV19
d_call: TRBD1
j_call: TRBJ1-5
cdr3_nt: TGTGCCAGTAGTATTTGGACAGGGGACCAGCCCCAGCATTTT
cdr3_aa: CASSIWTGDQPQHF

clone_size: NA
v_call: TRBV7-2
d_call: NA
j_call: TRBJ2-3
cdr3_nt: TGTGCCAGCAGCCCCTCAGCGGAGACGCAGTATTTT
cdr3_aa: CASSPSAETQYF

clone_size: NA
v_call: TRBV6-1
d_call: TRBD1
j_call: TRBJ1-5
cdr3_nt: TGTGCCAGCAGACCGGGACAGGGCCGCCAGCCCCAGCATTTT
cdr3_aa: CASRPGQGRQPQHF

clone_size: NA
v_call: TRBV20-1
d_call: NA
j_call: TRBJ1-2
cdr3_nt: TGCAGTATAGGTCAGGGAATTGGCTACACCTTC
cdr3_aa: CSIGQGIGYTF

clone_size: NA
v_call: TRBV7-9
d_call: NA
j_call: TRBJ1-1
cdr3_nt: TGTTCCAGCAGCCTGAAGCTCACTGAAGCTTTCTTT
cdr3_aa: CSSSLKLTEAFF

clone_size: NA
v_call: TRBV27
d_call: NA
j_call: TRBJ2-5
cdr3_nt: TGTGCCAGCAGTTTCCATGAGACCCAGTACTTC
cdr3_aa: CASSFHETQYF

clone_size: NA
v_call: TRBV6-5
d_call: TRBD1
j_call: TRBJ2-7
cdr3_nt: TGTGCCAGCAGTTCCCCCCCGACAGGGGGCGAGCAGTACTTC
cdr3_aa: CASSSPPTGGEQYF

clone_size: NA
v_call: TRBV28
d_call: TRBD1
j_call: TRBJ1-2
cdr3_nt: TGTGCCAGCAGAGGACAGGGGAGACTTGGCTACACCTTC
cdr3_aa: CASRGQGRLGYTF

clone_size: NA
v_call: TRBV7-6
d_call: TRBD2
j_call: TRBJ2-1
cdr3_nt: TGTGCCAGCAGCTTAGCGTGGTCTAGCGGGAGAGAAAACAATGAGCAGTTCTTC
cdr3_aa: CASSLAWSSGRENNEQFF